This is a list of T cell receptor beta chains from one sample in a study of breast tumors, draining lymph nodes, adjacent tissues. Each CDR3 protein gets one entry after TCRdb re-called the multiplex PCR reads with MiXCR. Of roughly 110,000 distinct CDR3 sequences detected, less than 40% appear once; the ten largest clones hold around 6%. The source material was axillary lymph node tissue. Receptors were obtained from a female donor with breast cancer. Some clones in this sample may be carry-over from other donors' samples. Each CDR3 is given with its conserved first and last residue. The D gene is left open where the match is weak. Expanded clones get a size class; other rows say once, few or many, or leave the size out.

CASSLVASGANVLTF	TGCGCCAGCAGCTTGGTAGCCTCTGGGGCCAACGTCCTGACTTTC	many	TRBJ2-6	.	TRBV5-1
CASSDGSRQHF	TGTGCCAGCAGTGATGGGTCTCGCCAGCATTTT	.	TRBJ1-5	.	TRBV6-4
CASSLNLQGSSYNEQFF	TGTGCCAGCAGCTTAAACCTACAGGGGAGCTCCTACAATGAGCAGTTCTTC	many	TRBJ2-1	TRBD1	TRBV11-3
CASSQSRDRGSGGNTGELFF	TGTGCCAGCAGCCAGTCCCGGGACAGGGGATCGGGCGGAAACACCGGGGAGCTGTTTTTT	.	TRBJ2-2	TRBD1	TRBV7-2
CASSPSPVREQFF	TGTGCCAGCAGCCCGTCGCCGGTGCGTGAGCAGTTCTTC	many	TRBJ2-1	.	TRBV6-2/TRBV6-3
CASSFGGPRREWDEQYF	TGTGCCAGCAGCTTCGGGGGGCCAAGGCGGGAGTGGGACGAGCAGTACTTC	many	TRBJ2-7	.	TRBV5-5
CASRGGKTQYF	TGTGCCAGCAGGGGGGGGAAGACCCAGTACTTC	.	TRBJ2-5	TRBD2	TRBV12-3/TRBV12-4
CSAREPGGAPYEQYF	TGCAGTGCTAGAGAGCCAGGCGGGGCTCCCTACGAGCAGTACTTC	many	TRBJ2-7	.	TRBV20-1
CASSPGMVIGAHEQYF	TGTGCCAGCAGCCCCGGCATGGTTATAGGTGCGCACGAGCAGTACTTC	many	TRBJ2-7	.	TRBV7-9
CSASSSSGAGGMEQFF	TGCAGTGCTAGTTCGTCTAGCGGGGCTGGGGGTATGGAGCAGTTCTTC	.	TRBJ2-1	TRBD2	TRBV20-1
CASSYAEGGNTIYF	TGTGCCAGCAGCTACGCTGAGGGAGGAAACACCATATATTTT	many	TRBJ1-3	.	TRBV7-2
CASSYGDRDGYTF	TGTGCCAGCAGTTACGGCGACAGGGACGGCTACACCTTC	many	TRBJ1-2	TRBD1	TRBV6-2/TRBV6-3